The next 15 T cell receptor beta chains were all read from a single sample in a study of blood T cells in healthy people across ages. Together with a sample-barcoded 5' primer, a J-beta primer mix was included in a second PCR lasting roughly 6 to 12 cycles. TCRdb re-called the 5' RACE reads through MiXCR, storing one row per CDR3 protein. The sample contains 650,000 to 800,000 distinct CDR3 sequences, under 55% of which appear only once. Input material: blood. These receptors were obtained from a man between 60 and 75 years old in good health.

This clonotype was counted at least ten times. The gene calls are TRBV7-2 and TRBJ2-3; 9 bases are shared with TRBD2. The ends lost 3 bases at V and 2 bases at J; junction bases unmatched: 3. Germline assignment: CDR1 SGHTA and CDR2 FQGNSA. CDR3 size: 15 residues. The CDR3 region has the DNA TGTGCCAGCAGCTTGGGCGGGGGGGACACAGATACGCAGTATTTT. This sequence encodes CASSLGGGDTDTQYF.

This chain links TRBV12-3 or TRBV12-4 with TRBJ2-7; 8 bases fit TRBD1. The V gene end was trimmed by 7 bases and the J gene end by 3 bases; junction bases not matched to a gene: 11. There are 15 residues in the CDR3. DNA for the CDR3: TGTGCCAGCACTCCCGACGGACAGGGAGGCTACGAGCAGTACTTC. This translates into CASTPDGQGGYEQYF.

About this clonotype itself: Possible read error: a much larger clone is one base away. V gene TRBV11-2 combines with J gene TRBJ2-1; 13 positions agree with TRBD2. Gene TRBJ2-7 matches the end of the DNA better, so the J call may be wrong. CDR3 length: 21 amino acids. Germline loops: CDR1 SGHAT, CDR2 FQNNGV. CDR3 region: CASSLDPGPRLAGGLYNEQYF. CDR3 nucleotides: TGTGCCAGCAGCTTAGATCCGGGCCCCCGACTAGCGGGGGGCCTTTACAATGAGCAGTACTTC.

The V call is TRBV19, the J call TRBJ1-2, with 10 bases aligning to TRBD1. Germline CDR1 reads LNHDA; CDR2 reads SQIVND (reference sequence). There are 15 residues in the CDR3. With V trimmed by 6 bases and J by 4 bases, 8 bases remained unmatched. This chain's CDR3 is CASRLGQGQIYGYTF. The CDR3 bases are TGTGCCAGTAGGTTGGGACAGGGGCAAATCTATGGCTACACCTTC.

This clonotype was recorded a few times. The chain is built from TRBV7-2 and TRBJ2-5; tentative D call: TRBD2 (6 bases). Looked up from germline, CDR1 is SGHTA and CDR2 is FQGNSA. Trimming shortened V by 1 base and J by 0 bases, and 15 bases separated the two germline ends. The CDR3 consists of 17 residues. CDR3 nucleotide sequence: TGTGCCAGCAGCTTAGTCGGGGGAGCACTGTACCAAGAGACCCAGTACTTC. This translates into CASSLVGGALYQETQYF.

This chain links TRBV6-6 with TRBJ1-1; no clear D. V was pared by 7 bases and J by 1 base, with 7 bases between. The CDR3 sequence is 12 residues long. Germline V gives CDR1 MNHNY, CDR2 SVGAGI (reference sequence). CDR3 nucleotides: TGTGCCAGCAAGGGCACGAACACTGAAGCTTTCTTT. It encodes CASKGTNTEAFF.

The J gene is TRBJ1-6, the V gene TRBV6-2 or TRBV6-3; D not resolved. Trimming stripped 2 bases from V and 4 bases from J, with 6 bases between. CDR1 is MNHEY, CDR2 SVGEGT, per germline. This CDR3 comprises 14 residues. The CDR3 is CASSYSPYNSPLHF. CDR3 DNA sequence: TGTGCCAGCAGTTACAGCCCGTATAATTCACCCCTCCACTTT.

The gene calls are TRBV20-1 and TRBJ2-1; 16 bases fit TRBD2. This CDR3 has 15 amino acids. Germline CDR1 reads DFQATT; CDR2 reads SNEGSKA (reference sequence). Trimming removed 6 bases from V and 4 bases from J; junction bases left unmatched: 3. The CDR3 DNA is TGCAGTGCCGGGACTAGCGGGAGGGTATACAATGAGCAGTTCTTC. Translating gives CSAGTSGRVYNEQFF.

This sequence joins TRBV20-1 and TRBJ1-1, with D perhaps TRBD1 (6 bases). This CDR3 is 14 amino acids long. V gave up 2 bases and J gave up 3 bases, with 13 bases separating them. Germline-derived CDR1 and CDR2 are DFQATT and SNEGSKA (reference sequence). CDR3 sequence: CSARPTGLDTEAFF. The CDR3 DNA reads as TGCAGTGCTAGACCTACAGGGCTTGACACTGAAGCTTTCTTT.

The chain joins TRBV4-1 to TRBJ2-7, with 8 bases matching TRBD2. The CDR3 spans 15 residues. After removal of 2 bases from V and 4 bases from J, the junction contained 7 bases not matched to a gene. Germline lookup yields CDR1 MGHRA and CDR2 YSYEKL. Here the CDR3 reads CASSQLSGTLYEQYF. CDR3 nucleotides: TGCGCCAGCAGCCAACTTAGCGGGACCCTTTACGAGCAGTACTTC.

Comment on this clonotype: At one boundary the junction diverges from the germline segment, which might be a read error. In DNA form, the CDR3 reads TGTGCCAGCAGGACGCCTTCGGGACTAGCGGGGGGGGGGACCCTGTACTTC. Protein sequence: CASRTPSGLAGGGTLYF. The genes are TRBV6-1 and TRBJ2-5; 16 nucleotides agree with TRBD2. Germline lookup yields CDR1 MNHNS and CDR2 SASEGT. The CDR3 is made up of 17 amino acids.

Turning to this clonotype: Mismatch with germline at one junction end may stem from a read error. The gene calls are TRBV5-6 and TRBJ2-7, with 9 bases matching TRBD1. CDR3 length equals 15 residues. Germline values: CDR1 SGHDT, CDR2 YYEEEE. The CDR3 sequence is CAGSRGDRVSYEQYF. Here the CDR3 DNA reads TGTGCCGGCAGCAGAGGGGACAGGGTCTCCTACGAGCAGTACTTC. Looking up the rest from reference TRBV5-6 and TRBJ2-7 gives the full variable domain: DAGVTQSPTHLIKTRGQQVTLRCSPKSGHDTVSWYQQALGQGPQFIFQYYEEEERQRGNFPDRFSGHQFPNYSSELNVNALLLGDSALYLCAGSRGDRVSYEQYFGPGTRLTVT.

The chain employs TRBV28 and TRBJ2-7; 7 nucleotides line up with TRBD2. This CDR3 is 15 amino acids long. V lost 4 bases to trimming and J lost 3 bases; unmatched junction nucleotides: 9. The V gene's germline CDR1 is MDHEN and CDR2 SYDVKM. CDR3 bases: TGTGCCAGCAGTTCCTCCGCTAGCGGTGACTACGAGCAGTACTTC. This encodes CASSSSASGDYEQYF.

Only a few counts were recorded for this clonotype. V gene TRBV7-2 combines with J gene TRBJ2-2, with D possibly TRBD2 on 6 matching bases. The CDR3 consists of 13 residues. Between the trimmed V and J ends, which lost 7 bases and 6 bases, there was a span of 12 bases. Germline CDR1 reads SGHTA; CDR2 reads FQGNSA. Here the CDR3 DNA reads TGTGCCAGCACCAAGGGGACTCCCGGGGAGCTGTTTTTT. The encoded protein is CASTKGTPGELFF.

The CDR3 DNA follows: TGTGCCAGCAGGGGCAGTGGAGGCGACAATCAGCCCCAGCATTTT. This codes for CASRGSGGDNQPQHF. The chain has TRBV27 and TRBJ1-5; no firm D call. V gave up 6 bases and J gave up 3 bases, with 15 bases separating them. Germline CDR1 is MNHEY and CDR2 is SMNVEV (reference sequence). The CDR3 loop spans 15 amino acids.